These 17 T cell receptor beta chains were all obtained from the same sample, sequenced in a study of CD8 T cells in ankylosing spondylitis. TCRdb analysed the 5' RACE reads with MiXCR anew, one entry per CDR3 protein. The sample carries about 250,000 distinct CDR3 sequences, around 8% recorded once. Material: blood, either unsorted or a sorted T cell fraction (not recorded which). Every receptor here comes from a female donor with ankylosing spondylitis or in good health (not recorded which).

This clonotype showed up many times. This sequence joins TRBV6-1 and TRBJ2-7, with D possibly matching TRBD1 (5 bases). The V end was cut by 6 bases, the J end by 1 base, with 22 bases between. CDR1 is MNHNS, CDR2 SASEGT, per germline. The CDR3 extends over 17 amino acids. CDR3: CASRPTYFTPGSYEQYF. DNA for the CDR3: TGTGCCAGCAGACCCACTTATTTTACCCCAGGGTCCTACGAGCAGTACTTC.

This clonotype was recorded at least ten times. The rearrangement joins TRBV15 to TRBJ2-2, with 11 nucleotides matching TRBD2. The germline CDR1 and CDR2 sequences are LNHNV and YYDKDF (reference sequence). The V segment lost 3 bases and the J segment 4 bases; nucleotides outside the gene matches: 13. The CDR3 is made up of 19 amino acids. The CDR3 loop reads CATSRGASGGIHTTGELFF. CDR3 in DNA: TGTGCCACCAGCAGGGGGGCTAGCGGGGGGATTCATACCACCGGGGAGCTGTTTTTT.

This clonotype was recorded at least ten times. V usage is TRBV14 and J usage is TRBJ2-7; D uncertain. Germline assignment: CDR1 SGHDN and CDR2 FVKESK. CDR3 length: 12 amino acids. Trimming shortened V by 4 bases and J by 6 bases, and 10 bases separated the two germline ends. The chain's CDR3 is CASSRLVGEQYF. DNA for the CDR3: TGTGCCAGCAGCCGCCTAGTAGGCGAGCAGTACTTC. Supplemented by reference TRBV14 and TRBJ2-7, the full variable domain reads EAGVTQFPSHSVIEKGQTVTLRCDPISGHDNLYWYRRVMGKEIKFLLHFVKESKQDESGMPNNRFLAERTGGTYSTLKVQPAELEDSGVYFCASSRLVGEQYFGPGTRLTVT.

This clonotype showed up many times. The chain carries TRBV5-4 and TRBJ2-5, with D unclear. The CDR3 extends over 14 amino acids. Deletions cut 1 base from V and 0 bases from J, with 7 bases between. From germline, CDR1 is SGHNT and CDR2 YYREEE (reference sequence). The CDR3 region has the DNA TGTGCCAGCAGCTTGTATCAGAACCAAGAGACCCAGTACTTC. Translated, it gives CASSLYQNQETQYF.

This clonotype was picked up many times. The chain recombines TRBV5-1 with TRBJ1-5, with 9 positions matching TRBD1. The V gene's germline CDR1 is SGHRS and CDR2 YFSETQ. The CDR3 is 14 amino acids. V shed 3 bases and J 6 bases; nucleotides not matched to a gene: 4. The CDR3 region has the DNA TGCGCCAGCAGCTCGAGACAGGGGGGTCAGCCCCAGCATTTT. Encoded protein: CASSSRQGGQPQHF.

This clonotype was detected many times. This chain links TRBV20-1 with TRBJ1-1, with D tentatively TRBD1 (5 bases). Trimming removed 2 bases at V and 5 bases at J, with 12 bases between. The length of the CDR3 is 13 residues. Germline values: CDR1 DFQATT, CDR2 SNEGSKA (reference sequence). CDR3 DNA sequence: TGCAGTGCTAGACCGACAGTAGGGACTGAAGCTTTCTTT. Protein: CSARPTVGTEAFF.

This clonotype was detected ten times or more. This chain uses TRBV20-1 with TRBJ1-2; D unresolved. Deletions cut 2 bases from V and 4 bases from J, with 14 bases between. The CDR3 length is 14 residues. The germline CDR1 and CDR2 sequences are DFQATT and SNEGSKA (reference sequence). For the CDR3, the DNA is TGCAGTGCTAGATCCCCCGCAGGTAGCTATGGCTACACCTTC. Translated, it gives CSARSPAGSYGYTF.

This clonotype has at least ten counts. V gene TRBV6-6 combines with J gene TRBJ1-1; D may be TRBD1 (5 bases). Trimming cost V 6 bases and J 6 bases, with 14 bases left between them. CDR3 size: 13 residues. The germline V gene has CDR1 MNHNY and CDR2 SVGAGI (reference sequence). The CDR3 loop is CASSHLGGAEAFF. CDR3 nucleotides: TGTGCCAGCAGCCATCTGGGGGGGGCTGAAGCTTTCTTT.

On this clonotype itself: At one end the junction does not follow the germline gene, possibly because of a read error. The J gene is TRBJ2-1, the V gene TRBV5-1, with 13 bases matching TRBD2. Germline V gene sequence: CDR1 SGHRS, CDR2 YFSETQ. This CDR3 contains 16 residues. The CDR3 sequence: CVSSRTSGSPYNEQFF. CDR3 DNA: TGCGTCAGCAGCCGGACTAGCGGGAGTCCCTACAATGAGCAGTTCTTC.

The CDR3 sequence is CASSLRASGRFAGELFF. CDR3 coding DNA: TGTGCCAGCAGCTTAAGAGCTTCCGGGCGGTTCGCCGGGGAGCTGTTTTTT. This rearrangement joins TRBV7-9 to TRBJ2-2; D remains ambiguous. V was cut by 2 bases and J by 6 bases, with 19 bases left in between. Germline loops: CDR1 SEHNR, CDR2 FQNEAQ (reference sequence). This CDR3 is built from 17 residues.

V is TRBV28 and J is TRBJ1-6, with TRBD1 matching 9 bases. Germline lookup yields CDR1 MDHEN and CDR2 SYDVKM. J gave up 9 bases and V 5 bases, and 8 bases lay outside the gene matches. The CDR3 has 15 amino acids. The CDR3 spells CASSPLQGAISPLHF. CDR3 DNA: TGTGCCAGCAGTCCTTTACAGGGGGCCATTTCACCCCTCCACTTT.

This rearrangement joins TRBV7-2 to TRBJ2-7, with D possibly called TRBD1 or TRBD2 (5 bases each). The CDR3 is made up of 15 amino acids. The germline CDR1 and CDR2 sequences are SGHTA and FQGNSA. V was clipped by 4 bases and J by 4 bases, with 17 bases between them. CDR3 coding DNA: TGTGCCAGCAGCTCGAGGGGAGCGGTGGAGTACGAGCAGTACTTC. Translation: CASSSRGAVEYEQYF. Variable domain in full (rest from reference TRBV7-2 and TRBJ2-7): GAGVSQSPSNKVTEKGKDVELRCDPISGHTALYWYRQSLGQGLEFLIYFQGNSAPDKSGLPSDRFSAERTGGSVSTLTIQRTQQEDSAVYLCASSSRGAVEYEQYFGPGTRLTVT.

This clonotype was counted only a few times. This chain uses TRBV7-2 with TRBJ2-1; D uncertain. This CDR3 has 15 amino acids. V lost 1 base and J lost 8, with 15 bases in between. Germline V CDR1 and CDR2: SGHTA, FQGNSA. In DNA form, the CDR3 reads TGTGCCAGCAGCTTAGGAGACACTTTTCTGGATGAGCAGTTCTTC. Translating it yields CASSLGDTFLDEQFF.

This clonotype was observed many times. The chain links TRBV6-1 to TRBJ2-1; 9 nucleotides align to TRBD2. The CDR3 runs to 13 residues. Trimming cost V 5 bases and J 6 bases; bases outside gene matches: 2. Looked up from germline, CDR1 is MNHNS and CDR2 is SASEGT. DNA of the CDR3: TGTGCCAGCAGTCTAGCGGGATCCAATGAGCAGTTCTTC. Its translation: CASSLAGSNEQFF.

The V call is TRBV20-1, the J call TRBJ2-7, with D perhaps assigned TRBD1 or TRBD2 (5 bases each). V lost 5 bases and J 2 bases, leaving 16 bases between the germline ends. CDR1 is DFQATT, CDR2 SNEGSKA, per germline (reference sequence). The CDR3 runs to 14 residues. CDR3 DNA sequence: TGCAGTGCTCACAGGTCCGGGGTTCCCTACGAGCAGTACTTC. Translation gives CSAHRSGVPYEQYF.

This clonotype occurred many times. The rearrangement links TRBV20-1 to TRBJ2-7; 8 positions match TRBD2. The V and J ends lost 0 bases and 2 bases, in that order; junction bases with no gene match: 9. The CDR3 loop spans 16 amino acids. Per germline, CDR1 DFQATT and CDR2 SNEGSKA (reference sequence). The CDR3 region has the DNA TGCAGTGCTAGAGATGGGCCGGGGGGGTACACCTACGAGCAGTACTTC. Encoded protein: CSARDGPGGYTYEQYF.

Concerning this clonotype: Since no conserved phenylalanine or tryptophan closes the CDR3, a read error is the likely cause. No DNA is shown, since the ends of the CDR3 on it are uncertain; the CDR3 is the one TCRdb lists. The chain links TRBV23-1 to TRBJ2-7. TRBV23-1 qualifies as an ORF whose function is uncertain. The length of the CDR3 is 10 amino acids, counting both ends. CDR3 sequence: CASSQCASSS.